The clone carrying this TCR beta chain was detected ten times or more. Its antigen is still unknown. V lost 5 bases and J lost 2; bases outside the gene matches: 1. The CDR3 loop spans 15 amino acids. The data were obtained in a study of T cells in Graves' hyperthyroidism and ophthalmopathy. The wider study: The initial diagnosis was the point when peripheral blood was collected, ahead of any treatment.

Overall study findings and caveats: A median approximately 6.5 months before onset, the model predicted ophthalmopathy.

From RNA transcripts, TCR beta CDR3 regions were amplified. Primed by the HTBI set, a first-round RT-PCR was run on the TCR CDR3. TCRdb re-called the multiplex PCR reads with MiXCR, one entry per CDR3 protein. Of 350,000 to 450,000 distinct CDR3 sequences listed, approximately 15% are singletons. The chain couples TRBV12-3 or TRBV12-4 to TRBJ2-7, with 15 bases aligning to TRBD2. The specimen sequenced was blood. The source of this sequence is a woman in her sixties or seventies with Graves' hyperthyroidism. CDR3 sequence reads: CASSGLAGGPYEQYF. The CDR3 DNA sequence: TGTGCCAGCAGTGGACTAGCGGGAGGGCCCTACGAGCAGTACTTC.